This T cell receptor beta chain emerged from a study of blood T cell repertoires in COVID-19. This CDR3 contains 14 residues. Germline V lookup: CDR1 MNHEY, CDR2 SMNVEV (reference sequence). V lost 5 bases to trimming and J lost 0 bases, with 5 bases between them. Repertoires were generated with immunoSEQ multiplex PCR, while TCRdb's copy carries only in-frame clones and drops some. Among 60,000 to 85,000 clones listed, roughly 89% were seen once. The source of this sequence is a woman between 50 and 59 years old with active COVID-19. The V and J genes are TRBV27 and TRBJ2-6; D gene ambiguous. The sequencing sample was made of peripheral blood. The DNA of the CDR3 is TGTGCCAGCAGTCCGAGCTCTGGGGCCAACGTCCTGACTTTC. Its protein is CASSPSSGANVLTF.